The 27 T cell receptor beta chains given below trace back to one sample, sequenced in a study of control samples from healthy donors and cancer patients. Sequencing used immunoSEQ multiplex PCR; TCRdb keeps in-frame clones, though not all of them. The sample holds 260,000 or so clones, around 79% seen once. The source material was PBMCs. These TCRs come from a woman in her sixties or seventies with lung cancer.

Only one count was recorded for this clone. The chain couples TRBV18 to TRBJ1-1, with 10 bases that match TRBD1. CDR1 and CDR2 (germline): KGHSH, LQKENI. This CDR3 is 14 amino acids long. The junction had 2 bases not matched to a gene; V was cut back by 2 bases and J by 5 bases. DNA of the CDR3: TGTGCCAGCTCACCAGGGACAGGGGTTACTGAAGCTTTCTTT. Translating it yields CASSPGTGVTEAFF. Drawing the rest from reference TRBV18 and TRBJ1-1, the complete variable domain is NAGVMQNPRHLVRRRGQEARLRCSPMKGHSHVYWYRQLPEEGLKFMVYLQKENIIDESGMPKERFSAEFPKEGPSILRIQQVVRGDSAAYFCASSPGTGVTEAFFGQGTRLTVV.

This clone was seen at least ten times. This CDR3 reads CATSREQTVSGNTIYF. The CDR3, as DNA: TGTGCCACCAGCAGAGAACAGACAGTCTCTGGAAACACCATATATTTT. The chain couples TRBV15 to TRBJ1-3; tentative D call: TRBD1 (5 bases). The CDR3 has 16 residues. V gave up 0 bases and J gave up 0 bases, with 9 bases separating them. CDR1 is LNHNV and CDR2 is YYDKDF in the germline V gene (reference sequence). Combining the CDR3 with reference TRBV15 and TRBJ1-3 gives the whole variable domain DAMVIQNPRYQVTQFGKPVTLSCSQTLNHNVMYWYQQKSSQAPKLLFHYYDKDFNNEADTPDNFQSRRPNTSFCFLDIRSPGLGDTAMYLCATSREQTVSGNTIYFGEGSWLTVV.

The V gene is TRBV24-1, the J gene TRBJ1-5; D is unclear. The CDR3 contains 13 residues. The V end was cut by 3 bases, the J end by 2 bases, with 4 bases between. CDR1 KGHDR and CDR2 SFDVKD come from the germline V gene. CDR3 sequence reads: CATSDAGNQPQHF. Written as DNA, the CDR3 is TGTGCCACCAGTGATGCAGGCAATCAGCCCCAGCATTTT.

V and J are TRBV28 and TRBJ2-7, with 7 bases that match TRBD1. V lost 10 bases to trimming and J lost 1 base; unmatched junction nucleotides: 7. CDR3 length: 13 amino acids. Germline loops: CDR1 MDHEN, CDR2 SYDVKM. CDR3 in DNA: TGTGCCATACAGGGGCCGCTATCCTACGAGCAGTACTTC. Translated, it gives CAIQGPLSYEQYF.

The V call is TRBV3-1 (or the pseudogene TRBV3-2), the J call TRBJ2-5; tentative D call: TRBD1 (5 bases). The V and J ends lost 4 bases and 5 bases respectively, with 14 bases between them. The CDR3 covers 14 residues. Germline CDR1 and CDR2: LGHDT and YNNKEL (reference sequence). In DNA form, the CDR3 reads TGTGCCAGCAGCCGCAGTCAGGGTAGGGAGACCCAGTACTTC. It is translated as CASSRSQGRETQYF.

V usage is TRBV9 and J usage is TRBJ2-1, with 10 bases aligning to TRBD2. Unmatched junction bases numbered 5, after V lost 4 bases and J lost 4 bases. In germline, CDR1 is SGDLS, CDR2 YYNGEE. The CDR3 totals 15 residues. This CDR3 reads CASSLGLAEYNEQFF. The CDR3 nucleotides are TGTGCCAGCAGCCTAGGACTAGCGGAATACAATGAGCAGTTCTTC.

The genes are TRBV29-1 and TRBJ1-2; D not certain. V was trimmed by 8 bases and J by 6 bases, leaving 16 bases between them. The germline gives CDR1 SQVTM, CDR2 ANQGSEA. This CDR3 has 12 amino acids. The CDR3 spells CSSDVRGNGYTF. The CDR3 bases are TGCAGCTCTGATGTACGGGGTAATGGCTACACCTTC.

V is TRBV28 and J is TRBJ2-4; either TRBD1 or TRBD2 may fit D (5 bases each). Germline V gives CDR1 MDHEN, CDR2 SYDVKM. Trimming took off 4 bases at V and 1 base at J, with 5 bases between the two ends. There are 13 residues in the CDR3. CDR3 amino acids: CASSWGAKNIQYF. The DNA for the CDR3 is TGTGCCAGCAGTTGGGGGGCCAAAAACATTCAGTACTTC.

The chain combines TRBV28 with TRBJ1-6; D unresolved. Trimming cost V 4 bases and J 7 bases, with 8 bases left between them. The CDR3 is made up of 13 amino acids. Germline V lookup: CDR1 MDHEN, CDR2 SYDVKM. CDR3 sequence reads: CASSSLTNSPLHF. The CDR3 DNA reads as TGTGCCAGCAGTTCTTTAACGAATTCACCCCTCCACTTT.

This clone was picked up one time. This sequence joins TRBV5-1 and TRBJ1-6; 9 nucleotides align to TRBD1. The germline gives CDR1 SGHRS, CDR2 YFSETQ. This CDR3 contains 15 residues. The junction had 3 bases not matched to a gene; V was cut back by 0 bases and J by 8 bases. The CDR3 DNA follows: TGCGCCAGCAGCTTGGAGGGACAGGGCCATTCACCCCTCCACTTT. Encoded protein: CASSLEGQGHSPLHF.

The CDR3 here is CASSDPGLSQPQHF. The CDR3 DNA follows: TGTGCCAGTAGTGATCCGGGACTCTCTCAGCCCCAGCATTTT. J is TRBJ1-5 and V is TRBV19; TRBD1 might be the D (5 bases). This CDR3 has 14 amino acids. Germline-derived CDR1 and CDR2 are LNHDA and SQIVND (reference sequence). Trimming removed 5 bases at V and 6 bases at J, with 14 bases between.

CDR3 bases: TGTGCCAGTAGTATAGCGTCCCCTCTGCGGCAGCCCCAGCATTTT. Translated, it gives CASSIASPLRQPQHF. The chain has TRBV19 and TRBJ1-5; D gene uncertain. The CDR3 covers 15 residues. V lost 1 base and J lost 7, with 14 bases in between. CDR1 LNHDA and CDR2 SQIVND come from the germline V gene (reference sequence).

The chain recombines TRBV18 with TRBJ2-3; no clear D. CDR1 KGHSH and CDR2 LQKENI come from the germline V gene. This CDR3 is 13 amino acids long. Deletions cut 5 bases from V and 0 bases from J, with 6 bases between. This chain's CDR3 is CASSSASTDTQYF. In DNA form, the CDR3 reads TGTGCCAGCTCATCTGCTAGCACAGATACGCAGTATTTT. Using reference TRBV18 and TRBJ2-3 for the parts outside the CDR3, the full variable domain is NAGVMQNPRHLVRRRGQEARLRCSPMKGHSHVYWYRQLPEEGLKFMVYLQKENIIDESGMPKERFSAEFPKEGPSILRIQQVVRGDSAAYFCASSSASTDTQYFGPGTRLTVL.

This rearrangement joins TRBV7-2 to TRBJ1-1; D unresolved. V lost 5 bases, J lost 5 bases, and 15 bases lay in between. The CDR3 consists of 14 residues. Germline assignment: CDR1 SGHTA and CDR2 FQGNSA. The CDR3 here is CASSGIAGGTEAFF. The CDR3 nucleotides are TGTGCCAGCAGCGGAATCGCGGGAGGGACTGAAGCTTTCTTT.

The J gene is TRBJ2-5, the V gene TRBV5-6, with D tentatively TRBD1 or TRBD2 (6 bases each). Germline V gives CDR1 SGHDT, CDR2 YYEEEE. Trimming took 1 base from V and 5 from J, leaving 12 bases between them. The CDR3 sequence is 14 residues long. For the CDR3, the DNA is TGTGCCAGCAGCTTGTTGGGGGGCCGGGAGACCCAGTACTTC. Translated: CASSLLGGRETQYF.

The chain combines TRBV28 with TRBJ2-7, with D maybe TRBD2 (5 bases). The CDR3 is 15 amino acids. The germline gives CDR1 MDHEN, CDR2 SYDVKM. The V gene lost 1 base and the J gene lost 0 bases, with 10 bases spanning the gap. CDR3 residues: CASSLSGSSSYEQYF. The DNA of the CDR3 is TGTGCCAGCAGTTTATCGGGGAGTAGCTCCTACGAGCAGTACTTC.

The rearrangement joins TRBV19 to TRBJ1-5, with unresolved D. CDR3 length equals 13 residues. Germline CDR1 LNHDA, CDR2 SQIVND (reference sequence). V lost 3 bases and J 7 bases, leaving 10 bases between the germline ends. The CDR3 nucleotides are TGTGCCAGTAGTATTGATGGTTTGCAGCCCCAGCATTTT. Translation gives CASSIDGLQPQHF.

The CDR3 sequence: CASSLDLAGEETQYF. The CDR3, as DNA: TGTGCCAGCAGCTTAGATCTAGCGGGAGAAGAGACCCAGTACTTC. This chain links TRBV7-9 with TRBJ2-5; 10 bases are shared with TRBD2. CDR1 is SEHNR and CDR2 is FQNEAQ in the germline V gene (reference sequence). The CDR3 has 15 amino acids. V was pared by 1 base and J by 3 bases, with 2 bases of the junction left unmatched.

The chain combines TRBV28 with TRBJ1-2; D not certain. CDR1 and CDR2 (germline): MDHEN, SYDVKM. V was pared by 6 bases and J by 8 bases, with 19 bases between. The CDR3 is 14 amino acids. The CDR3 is CASRRITRLWGYTF. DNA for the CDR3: TGTGCCAGCAGGAGAATAACAAGGCTCTGGGGCTACACCTTC.

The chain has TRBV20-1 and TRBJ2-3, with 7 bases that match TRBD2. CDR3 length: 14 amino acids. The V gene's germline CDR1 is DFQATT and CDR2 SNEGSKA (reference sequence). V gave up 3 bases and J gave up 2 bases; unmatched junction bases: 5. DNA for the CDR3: TGCAGTGCTAGTTCGGGGGGACTCACAGATACGCAGTATTTT. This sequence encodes CSASSGGLTDTQYF.

Written as DNA, the CDR3 is TGTGCCTGGAGCGCTGCAGGGACCCTCAATCAGCCCCAGCATTTT. Protein product: CAWSAAGTLNQPQHF. The chain couples TRBV30 to TRBJ1-5; D is possibly TRBD1 (5 bases). The V gene's germline CDR1 is GTSNPN and CDR2 SVGIG (reference sequence). The CDR3 is 15 amino acids. V was shortened by 3 bases and J by 3 bases, with 15 bases between the two germline ends. The full variable domain, in which reference TRBV30 and TRBJ1-5 provide the parts outside the CDR3, is SQTIHQWPATLVQPVGSPLSLECTVEGTSNPNLYWYRQAAGRGLQLLFYSVGIGQISSEVPQNLSASRPQDRQFILSSKKLLLSDSGFYLCAWSAAGTLNQPQHFGDGTRLSIL.

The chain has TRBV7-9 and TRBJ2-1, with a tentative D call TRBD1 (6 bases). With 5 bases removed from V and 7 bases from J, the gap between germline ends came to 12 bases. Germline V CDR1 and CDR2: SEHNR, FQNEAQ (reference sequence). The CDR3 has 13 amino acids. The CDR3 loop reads CASSLDSMNEQFF. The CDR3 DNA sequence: TGTGCCAGCAGCCTGGACAGTATGAATGAGCAGTTCTTC.

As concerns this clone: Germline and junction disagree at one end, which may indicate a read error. The CDR3: CASGGGRSSDEQYF. The CDR3 DNA is TGTGCCAGCGGGGGGGGACGGTCCTCCGACGAGCAGTACTTC. This chain links TRBV11-2 with TRBJ2-7, with 7 positions matching TRBD2. CDR1 is SGHAT and CDR2 is FQNNGV in the germline V gene. CDR3 length equals 14 residues.

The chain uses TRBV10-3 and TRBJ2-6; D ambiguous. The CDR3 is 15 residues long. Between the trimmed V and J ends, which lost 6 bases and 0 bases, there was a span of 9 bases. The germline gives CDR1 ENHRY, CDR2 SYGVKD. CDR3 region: CAIRSDTSGANVLTF. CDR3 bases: TGTGCCATCAGATCTGACACCTCTGGGGCCAACGTCCTGACTTTC.

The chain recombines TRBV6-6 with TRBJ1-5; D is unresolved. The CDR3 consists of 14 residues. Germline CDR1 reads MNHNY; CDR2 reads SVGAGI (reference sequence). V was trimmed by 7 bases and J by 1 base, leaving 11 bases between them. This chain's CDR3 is CASTTYDSNQPQHF. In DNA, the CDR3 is TGTGCCAGCACTACTTACGACAGCAATCAGCCCCAGCATTTT.

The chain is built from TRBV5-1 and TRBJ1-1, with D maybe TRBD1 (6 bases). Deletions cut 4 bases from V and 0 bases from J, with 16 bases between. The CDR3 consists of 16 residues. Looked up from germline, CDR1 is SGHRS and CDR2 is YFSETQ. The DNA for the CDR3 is TGCGCCAGCAGCCTTGGGGGCGCAGGCATGAACACTGAAGCTTTCTTT. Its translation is CASSLGGAGMNTEAFF.

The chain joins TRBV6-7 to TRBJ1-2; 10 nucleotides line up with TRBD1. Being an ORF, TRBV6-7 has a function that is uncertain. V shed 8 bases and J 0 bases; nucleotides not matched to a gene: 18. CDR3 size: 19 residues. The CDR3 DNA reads TGTGCCAGCTGTTCCTTCGAGCTGGGACAGGGGCTTACTAACTATGGCTACACCTTC. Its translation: CASCSFELGQGLTNYGYTF.